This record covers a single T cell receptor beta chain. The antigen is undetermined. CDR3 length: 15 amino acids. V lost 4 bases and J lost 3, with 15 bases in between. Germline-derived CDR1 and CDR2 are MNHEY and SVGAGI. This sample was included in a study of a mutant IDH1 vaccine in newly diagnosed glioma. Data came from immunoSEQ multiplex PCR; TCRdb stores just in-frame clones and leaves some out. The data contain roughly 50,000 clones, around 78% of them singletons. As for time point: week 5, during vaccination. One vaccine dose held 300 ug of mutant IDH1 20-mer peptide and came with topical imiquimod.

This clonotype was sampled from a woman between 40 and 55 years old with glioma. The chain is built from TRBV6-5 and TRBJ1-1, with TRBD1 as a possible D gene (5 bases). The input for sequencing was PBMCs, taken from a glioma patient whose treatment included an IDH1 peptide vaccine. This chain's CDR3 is CASSWARGGDTEAFF. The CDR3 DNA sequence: TGTGCCAGCAGTTGGGCGCGTGGGGGAGACACTGAAGCTTTCTTT.